This T cell receptor (beta chain) was documented in a study of vaccination effects on CD4 cells after COVID-19. Whole-study findings and limits: Limitations: small convalescent group and missing early post-infection timepoints.

In the case of this clone: Its antigen is unknown.

CD4+ T cells specific for antigen were expanded with viral peptide pools by the ViraFEST assay before sequencing. Following 10 days of culture, CD4+ T cells were isolated. Repertoires were generated with immunoSEQ multiplex PCR, while TCRdb's copy carries only in-frame clones and drops some. The table lists tens of thousands of clones, around 85% of them singletons. The V gene end was trimmed by 4 bases and the J gene end by 5 bases; junction bases not matched to a gene: 9. Germline CDR1 and CDR2: MNHNY and SVGAGI (reference sequence). This CDR3 has 15 amino acids. The chain employs TRBV6-6 and TRBJ1-2; 8 positions match TRBD1. Material: CD4+ T cells from PBMCs cultured with HCoV-229E spike peptides, obtained before COVID-19 vaccination. The sequence was collected from a human donor who received a COVID-19 vaccine. The CDR3 DNA reads TGTGCCAGCAGTTCCCCCCTCCGGACAGGGTATGGCTACACCTTC. It encodes CASSSPLRTGYGYTF.